These 21 T cell receptor beta chains came from one sample sequenced in a study of blood T cells in healthy people across ages. A second PCR of roughly 7 to 11 cycles used a sample-barcoded 5' primer and a J-beta primer mix. A single record per CDR3 protein comes from TCRdb applying MiXCR to the 5' RACE reads. In the table there are about 1.6 million distinct CDR3 sequences, almost 35% of which are singletons. The sequencing input was blood. Every receptor here comes from a woman between 25 and 40 years old in good health.

This clonotype was counted a few times. The chain combines TRBV7-6 with TRBJ1-1; possible D gene TRBD1, 6 bases. The CDR3 has 14 amino acids. Germline V gene lookup returns CDR1 SGHVS and CDR2 FNYEAQ. V gave up 9 bases and J gave up 4 bases, with 18 bases separating them. This chain's CDR3 is CASSAQQGRTEAFF. CDR3 sequence (DNA): TGTGCCAGTTCCGCTCAACAGGGTCGCACTGAAGCTTTCTTT.

This clonotype was picked up many times. The chain uses TRBV11-2 and TRBJ2-5, with TRBD2 matching 8 bases. From germline, CDR1 is SGHAT and CDR2 FQNNGV. The CDR3 loop spans 15 amino acids. Losses at the gene ends were 1 base for V and 5 bases for J; bases not matched to a gene: 6. The CDR3: CASSLGSSGWETQYF. The CDR3 DNA reads TGTGCCAGCAGCTTAGGGTCTAGCGGGTGGGAGACCCAGTACTTC.

In regard to this clonotype: The junction and the germline gene differ at one end; a read error may be behind it. The rearrangement uses TRBV27 and TRBJ2-7; 9 bases are a match to TRBD1. The CDR3 consists of 15 residues. Germline assignment: CDR1 MNHEY and CDR2 SMNVEV (reference sequence). This CDR3 is CASSYRTGAPYERYF. The CDR3 DNA sequence: TGTGCCAGCAGTTACCGGACAGGGGCCCCCTACGAGCGGTACTTC.

The chain is built from TRBV7-9 and TRBJ2-5; possibly TRBD1 for D (6 bases). V was cut by 4 bases and J by 2 bases, with 17 bases left in between. The CDR3 is made up of 16 amino acids. Germline V CDR1 and CDR2: SEHNR, FQNEAQ (reference sequence). The CDR3 DNA reads as TGTGCCAGCAGCTACAACAGGGCAACGGGGCAAGAGACCCAGTACTTC. Amino acids: CASSYNRATGQETQYF.

The chain joins TRBV4-2 to TRBJ2-2, with no clear D. CDR3 length: 16 amino acids. Trimming stripped 0 bases from V and 4 bases from J, with 12 bases between. Germline loops: CDR1 LGHNA, CDR2 YNFKEQ. The DNA for the CDR3 is TGTGCCAGCAGCCAAGAAGAAGGGTTCGTCACCGGGGAGCTGTTTTTT. Its translation is CASSQEEGFVTGELFF.

In nucleotides, the CDR3 is TGCAGTGCTAGACCGGGTATGGGGGCAGGTGAGCAGTTCTTC. Translated, it gives CSARPGMGAGEQFF. This chain connects TRBV20-1 to TRBJ2-1; perhaps TRBD1 as D (6 bases). The CDR3 sequence is 14 residues long. Per the germline V gene, CDR1 is DFQATT and CDR2 is SNEGSKA (reference sequence). Trimming pared 2 bases from V and 9 bases from J, leaving 17 bases between.

The chain links TRBV6-1 to TRBJ1-5; TRBD1 is a possible D gene (5 bases). Between the trimmed V and J ends, which lost 10 bases and 4 bases, there was a span of 14 bases. This CDR3 contains 13 residues. Germline V gene lookup returns CDR1 MNHNS and CDR2 SASEGT. CDR3 in DNA: TGTGCCACCCTAGACAGCTTTAATCAGCCCCAGCATTTT. As protein: CATLDSFNQPQHF.

CDR3 protein: CSVYQETTNEKLFF. Written as DNA, the CDR3 is TGCAGCGTTTATCAGGAGACAACTAATGAAAAACTGTTTTTT. The gene calls are TRBV29-1 and TRBJ1-4; D gene unclear. V was clipped by 5 bases and J by 0 bases, with 10 bases between them. Germline V gene sequence: CDR1 SQVTM, CDR2 ANQGSEA. The CDR3 extends over 14 amino acids.

The chain employs TRBV27 and TRBJ2-5; TRBD2 might be the D (6 bases). The last part of the DNA fits TRBJ2-7 better; the J call may be wrong. Germline V lookup: CDR1 MNHEY, CDR2 SMNVEV (reference sequence). The CDR3 contains 14 residues. The CDR3 nucleotides read TGTGCCAGCAGTCTACGGGAGCAGTCCTACGAGCAGTACTTC. This translates into CASSLREQSYEQYF.

This rearrangement joins TRBV9 to TRBJ2-5; D is unresolved. Germline V gene data show CDR1 as SGDLS and CDR2 as YYNGEE. The CDR3 extends over 14 amino acids. V lost 0 bases and J lost 2, with 8 bases in between. The CDR3 DNA sequence: TGTGCCAGCAGCGTAGGAACAAAGCAAGAGACCCAGTACTTC. This gives the protein CASSVGTKQETQYF.

The chain couples TRBV7-9 to TRBJ2-5, with TRBD2 matching 7 bases. Germline CDR1 SEHNR, CDR2 FQNEAQ (reference sequence). CDR3 length: 16 residues. After removal of 4 bases from V and 5 bases from J, the junction contained 13 bases not matched to a gene. The DNA for the CDR3 is TGTGCCAGCAGCTATGGGGGACGGACGGGAGGCGAGACCCAGTACTTC. This sequence encodes CASSYGGRTGGETQYF.

As regards this clonotype: One end of the junction is discordant with germline, which a read error may explain. The CDR3 loop reads CASSPTPESPGNTRYF. The CDR3 DNA follows: TGTGCCAGCAGCCCAACGCCTGAGAGCCCTGGAAACACCAGATATTTT. The chain couples TRBV9 to TRBJ1-3, with D unclear. CDR3 length: 16 amino acids. CDR1 and CDR2 (germline): SGDLS, YYNGEE.

A few counts support this clonotype. V and J are TRBV25-1 and TRBJ1-4, with unresolved D. V was clipped by 7 bases and J by 3 bases, with 9 bases between them. The CDR3 consists of 13 residues. Germline V lookup: CDR1 MGHDK, CDR2 SYGVNS. CDR3 sequence: CASKDGSNEKLFF. CDR3 coding DNA: TGTGCCAGCAAGGACGGATCTAATGAAAAACTGTTTTTT.

The V gene is TRBV29-1, the J gene TRBJ2-7; weak D call: TRBD1 (6 bases). V was pared by 6 bases and J by 9 bases, with 21 bases between. The CDR3 spans 13 residues. Germline CDR1 reads SQVTM; CDR2 reads ANQGSEA. The CDR3 bases are TGCAGCGTCCATCAGGACAGCAGGGACGGGCAGTACTTC. It encodes CSVHQDSRDGQYF.

This clonotype was found many times. This chain joins TRBV29-1 and TRBJ2-7; 8 bases map to TRBD1. Germline assignment: CDR1 SQVTM and CDR2 ANQGSEA. The CDR3 sequence is 13 residues long. V was clipped by 5 bases and J by 0 bases; unmatched bases: 3. CDR3 protein: CSVKTGVSYEQYF. The CDR3 DNA reads TGCAGCGTTAAGACAGGGGTCTCCTACGAGCAGTACTTC.

In its sample, this clonotype was seen a few times. The chain recombines TRBV20-1 with TRBJ2-5, with 9 bases identical to TRBD2. The length of the CDR3 is 18 residues. Germline V gives CDR1 DFQATT, CDR2 SNEGSKA (reference sequence). V lost 1 base to trimming and J lost 1 base; unmatched junction nucleotides: 13. The CDR3 coding sequence is TGCAGTGCTAGAGGGTTCGCGGGGGGGCTCGAAGTCCAAGAGACCCAGTACTTC. It is translated as CSARGFAGGLEVQETQYF.

This clonotype was recorded at least ten times. V is TRBV18 and J is TRBJ2-3; 12 bases match TRBD2. The CDR3 covers 16 residues. The junction had 8 bases not matched to a gene; V was cut back by 8 bases and J by 2 bases. CDR1 KGHSH and CDR2 LQKENI come from the germline V gene. CDR3 sequence (DNA): TGTGCCAGCAGCCCCCGACTAGCGGGAGCCACAGATACGCAGTATTTT. This gives the protein CASSPRLAGATDTQYF.

This clonotype was detected only a few times. The rearrangement links TRBV29-1 to TRBJ2-2; D ambiguous. The V end lost 7 bases, the J end lost 1 base, and 10 bases lay between the germline ends. The CDR3 extends over 13 amino acids. Germline V gene lookup returns CDR1 SQVTM and CDR2 ANQGSEA. CDR3 residues: CSGLERNTGELFF. CDR3 nucleotides: TGCAGCGGATTGGAGCGGAACACCGGGGAGCTGTTTTTT.

J is TRBJ2-5 and V is TRBV20-1; D is perhaps TRBD1 or TRBD2 (5 bases each). The CDR3 has 16 residues. Trimming removed 2 bases at V and 5 bases at J, with 21 bases between. The germline V gene encodes CDR1 DFQATT and CDR2 SNEGSKA (reference sequence). CDR3 nucleotide sequence: TGCAGTGCTAGACCTACCCAGGGACCATCAAGGGAGACCCAGTACTTC. Translation: CSARPTQGPSRETQYF.

Note on this clonotype: The junction shows a germline mismatch at one end, possibly a read error. V usage is TRBV7-8 and J usage is TRBJ2-1, with D tentatively TRBD1 (6 bases). Germline V gives CDR1 SGHVS, CDR2 FQNEAQ. This CDR3 spans 16 amino acids. CDR3 nucleotides: TGTGCCAGCAGTTTAGCAAGTCCAGGGGAGCCGGATGAGCAGTTCTTC. Translated, it gives CASSLASPGEPDEQFF.

This clonotype was detected a few times. The rearrangement links TRBV30 to TRBJ2-4, with 9 bases identical to TRBD1. The last part of the DNA fits TRBJ2-7 better; the J call may be wrong. The length of the CDR3 is 12 residues. Germline values: CDR1 GTSNPN, CDR2 SVGIG (reference sequence). CDR3 residues: CAWDRGAYEQYF. Here the CDR3 DNA reads TGTGCCTGGGACAGGGGGGCCTACGAGCAGTACTTC.